This T cell receptor (beta chain) was retrieved from a study of shared clonotypes between healthy human individuals. Study summary: Participating donors consisted of a couple of women and a few men aged 18 to 49. Whole-study findings and limits: The represented genetic and exposure-history diversity was limited by the small number of donors. Sampling used blood alone; tissue repertoires probably differ.

On this clone: Its matching antigen is unknown.

All participating donors were Caucasian adults from Nashville, Tennessee. Only in-frame clones appear in the TCRdb table, and some are missing; sequencing was by immunoSEQ multiplex PCR. The sample has hundreds of thousands of clones, about 85% seen once. Germline CDR1 LNHDA, CDR2 SQIVND (reference sequence). CDR3 size: 16 residues. V shed 8 bases and J 0 bases; nucleotides not matched to a gene: 7. This receptor was obtained from a middle-aged woman in good health. Some clones in this sample may be carry-over from other donors' samples. The specimen was PBMCs. The rearrangement uses TRBV19 and TRBJ2-6; TRBD1 matches at 7 bases. The CDR3, as DNA: TGTGCCAGTTCGGACAGGACCCGCTCTGGGGCCAACGTCCTGACTTTC. Translated: CASSDRTRSGANVLTF.